This TCR beta chain comes out of a study of multiple sclerosis patients with progressive multifocal leukoencephalopathy. General study results and limits: In most PML patients, TRB repertoires appeared less diverse by entropy.

TCRdb's table, derived via immunoSEQ multiplex PCR, lists solely in-frame clones and lacks some. Of 31,000 or so clones listed, 87% are singletons. On this clone itself: Its target is unknown.

Specified time point: time of PML onset. Natalizumab-treated patients developed PML between roughly 15 and 56 months into natalizumab therapy. At PML onset, T3 blood samples were taken. Trimming took off 0 bases at V and 5 bases at J, with 5 bases between the two ends. This CDR3 contains 13 residues. Germline V CDR1 and CDR2: MGHRA, YSYEKL. V and J are TRBV4-1 and TRBJ1-5; D remains ambiguous. The receptor's source is a woman aged 40 to 55 with progressive multifocal leukoencephalopathy. This sample comprised PBMCs, obtained from a patient treated with natalizumab. The CDR3 bases are TGCGCCAGCAGCCAAGACTTGGATCAGCCCCAGCATTTT. Its protein is CASSQDLDQPQHF.